This T cell receptor (beta chain) derives from a study of regulatory T cells in long-lasting Graves disease. Time point indicated: newly diagnosed GD, antithyroid drugs for less than 3 months. PBMC-derived RNA was used for the TCR library. Study-level results: Persistent disease was associated with favored TRBV28 usage and with favored use of TRBJ1-2 and TRBJ2-5. Few sampled subjects may have lowered accuracy.

Building the TCR beta libraries relied on iRepertoire HTBI primers, and CDR3 regions underwent Arm-PCR. TCRdb re-called the multiplex PCR reads through MiXCR, storing one row per CDR3 protein. Here the sample spans about 540,000 distinct CDR3 sequences, about 14% being singletons. Trimming removed 3 bases at V and 2 bases at J, with 11 bases between. The CDR3 consists of 15 residues. Germline CDR1 reads SGHVS; CDR2 reads FQNEAQ. Of note for this clonotype: Its antigen is not known.

The sample was also reused in another study, on T cells in Graves' hyperthyroidism and ophthalmopathy. From that report: The primer set for the first-round RT-PCR of the TCR CDR3 was HTBI.

This clonotype originated in a man between 25 and 39 years old with Graves disease. The sequencing used peripheral blood mononuclear cells (PBMCs), collected at new diagnosis, from a patient treated with antithyroid drugs. The chain links TRBV7-8 to TRBJ1-5; D perhaps matches TRBD1 (5 bases). The CDR3 DNA reads TGTGCCAGCAGCTTCGAGGGGCATGGCAATCAGCCCCAGCATTTT. It is translated as CASSFEGHGNQPQHF.